This entry lists 30 T cell receptor beta chains sequenced from one sample in a study of somatic mutations in cytotoxic T cells in rheumatoid arthritis (dated by TCRdb to about 2017). The library was made by the immunoSEQ multiplex PCR assay. Not all clones reach the TCRdb copy of this immuneACCESS table, which keeps in-frame sequences only. Checked studies attribute under half of the gap to unresolved V genes and leave the rest unexplained. Within this sample are 13,000 to 15,000 clones, with approximately 80% of them counted one time only. 7.4% of the sample is in the top ten clones. Material for sequencing was CD8+ T cells sorted from blood. The receptor set was obtained from an adult with rheumatoid arthritis.

The chain is built from TRBV7-9 and TRBJ2-1; D uncertain. The germline gives CDR1 SEHNR, CDR2 FQNEAQ (reference sequence). Between the trimmed V and J ends, which lost 5 bases and 0 bases, there was a span of 11 bases. This CDR3 is 15 amino acids long. CDR3: CASSQSDTSYNEQFF. DNA of the CDR3: TGTGCCAGCAGCCAGAGCGATACCTCCTACAATGAGCAGTTCTTC.

This clone qualifies as medium-sized (0.01 to 0.1%). The J gene is TRBJ1-3, the V gene TRBV2; D is unclear. V shed 8 bases and J shed 4 bases, with 12 bases lying between them. Germline values: CDR1 SNHLY, CDR2 FYNNEI. CDR3 length equals 13 residues. This CDR3 reads CASEDGTGNTIYF. CDR3 sequence (DNA): TGTGCCAGCGAGGACGGAACAGGAAACACCATATATTTT.

The chain links TRBV23-1 to TRBJ1-5; D is uncertain. TRBV23-1 is given ORF status, its function remaining uncertain. This CDR3 comprises 17 residues. V lost 0 bases, J lost 6 bases, and 18 bases lay in between. CDR3 amino acids: CASSQSGRPGLSQPQHF. As DNA, the CDR3 is TGCGCCAGCAGTCAATCAGGGCGTCCAGGTCTCAGTCAGCCCCAGCATTTT.

Notes on this clone: The sample carries other DNA sequences with the same CDR3. This chain uses TRBV9 with TRBJ2-1, with unresolved D. CDR1 is SGDLS and CDR2 is YYNGEE in the germline V gene. This CDR3 contains 13 residues. Trimming pared 2 bases from V and 8 bases from J, leaving 11 bases between. CDR3 region: CASSVGAGDEQFF. The CDR3 DNA is TGTGCCAGCAGCGTTGGAGCCGGCGATGAGCAGTTCTTC.

V usage is TRBV10-3 and J usage is TRBJ1-2; D gene unclear. CDR3 length equals 14 residues. V lost 6 bases and J lost 3, with 14 bases in between. Germline CDR1 reads ENHRY; CDR2 reads SYGVKD. CDR3 region: CAIRTLMWDYGYTF. Written as DNA, the CDR3 is TGTGCCATCAGGACCCTAATGTGGGACTATGGCTACACCTTC.

The chain recombines TRBV5-4 with TRBJ2-5; 7 nucleotides agree with TRBD2. The CDR3 has 13 amino acids. Germline CDR1 SGHNT, CDR2 YYREEE (reference sequence). Trimming at V came to 2 bases and at J to 5 bases, leaving 3 bases not matched to a gene. CDR3 amino acids: CASSFGGSETQYF. The CDR3 DNA sequence: TGTGCCAGCAGCTTCGGGGGGTCCGAGACCCAGTACTTC.

This clone is judged medium-sized. DNA of the CDR3: TGTGCCAGCAGTTTGGGGGGGGCTGGTTCACCCCTCCACTTT. Protein sequence: CASSLGGAGSPLHF. The rearrangement uses TRBV6-5 and TRBJ1-6; maybe TRBD1 (6 bases). V lost 4 bases to trimming and J lost 9 bases, with 13 bases between them. CDR3 length: 14 residues. Germline V CDR1 and CDR2: MNHEY, SVGAGI.

This chain joins TRBV9 and TRBJ1-1; D remains unclear. Germline V gene data show CDR1 as SGDLS and CDR2 as YYNGEE. This CDR3 spans 13 amino acids. V dropped 4 bases and J dropped 2 bases, with 9 bases sitting between them. The CDR3 coding sequence is TGTGCCAGCAGCCCCCGAGGCAACACTGAAGCTTTCTTT. The encoded protein is CASSPRGNTEAFF.

Here the CDR3 reads CASSDRRTGNYGYTF. The CDR3 nucleotides read TGTGCCAGCAGTGATCGACGGACAGGGAACTATGGCTACACCTTC. The chain has TRBV6-1 and TRBJ1-2, with 8 bases lining up with TRBD1. This CDR3 is built from 15 residues. V dropped 3 bases and J dropped 2; count of bases not matched to a gene: 5. The germline V gene encodes CDR1 MNHNS and CDR2 SASEGT.

The J gene is TRBJ2-1, the V gene TRBV4-1, with D perhaps TRBD1 (6 bases). Germline-derived CDR1 and CDR2 are MGHRA and YSYEKL. The V end was cut by 1 base, the J end by 8 bases, with 9 bases between. This CDR3 region has 13 residues. The CDR3 sequence is CASSQATGHEQFF. DNA for the CDR3: TGCGCCAGCAGCCAAGCTACAGGGCATGAGCAGTTCTTC.

V usage is TRBV11-2 and J usage is TRBJ1-4, with TRBD1 as a possible D gene (5 bases). The V and J ends lost 5 bases and 0 bases respectively, with 7 bases between them. Germline CDR1 is SGHAT and CDR2 is FQNNGV. The CDR3 sequence is 14 residues long. CDR3 sequence: CASSLGATNEKLFF. CDR3 nucleotides: TGTGCCAGCAGCCTAGGGGCAACTAATGAAAAACTGTTTTTT.

This chain connects TRBV18 to TRBJ1-2; the D is unclear. This CDR3 is 14 amino acids long. Germline V gene lookup returns CDR1 KGHSH and CDR2 LQKENI. V dropped 0 bases and J dropped 2 bases, with 7 bases sitting between them. CDR3 sequence: CASSPPQANYGYTF. DNA for the CDR3: TGTGCCAGCTCACCACCTCAGGCCAACTATGGCTACACCTTC.

This chain joins TRBV7-6 and TRBJ2-5, with 7 bases identical to TRBD2. CDR3 length: 14 residues. Trimming removed 0 bases from V and 2 bases from J; junction bases left unmatched: 0. Germline V lookup: CDR1 SGHVS, CDR2 FNYEAQ. CDR3 sequence: CASSLAGGQETQYF. The CDR3 nucleotides are TGTGCCAGCAGCTTAGCGGGGGGGCAAGAGACCCAGTACTTC.

This clone was seen more than once but under ten times. V and J are TRBV2 and TRBJ1-1; TRBD1 matches at 7 bases. The V segment lost 3 bases and the J segment 5 bases; nucleotides outside the gene matches: 9. This CDR3 has 15 amino acids. The germline gives CDR1 SNHLY, CDR2 FYNNEI. The CDR3 DNA reads TGTGCCAGCAGTGATTCAGGGGGAGGAGGGACTGAAGCTTTCTTT. Its translation: CASSDSGGGGTEAFF.

This clone was detected only once. J is TRBJ1-2 and V is TRBV28; D is possibly TRBD1 (5 bases). The V gene lost 3 bases and the J gene lost 4 bases, with 9 bases spanning the gap. Per germline, CDR1 MDHEN and CDR2 SYDVKM. The CDR3 consists of 13 residues. The CDR3 here is CASSLGVGYGYTF. As DNA, the CDR3 is TGTGCCAGCAGTTTGGGGGTTGGCTATGGCTACACCTTC.

This chain uses TRBV28 with TRBJ2-1; the D gene is possibly TRBD2 (6 bases). V lost 5 bases and J lost 7, with 12 bases in between. This CDR3 spans 13 amino acids. Germline V gene data show CDR1 as MDHEN and CDR2 as SYDVKM. As DNA, the CDR3 is TGTGCCAGCAGTATTGGACTAACTAATGAGCAGTTCTTC. Translated: CASSIGLTNEQFF.

This clone was seen a handful of times. The chain joins TRBV7-2 to TRBJ2-7, with D possibly matching TRBD1 (7 bases). The ends were cut back, 5 bases at V and 1 base at J, with 18 bases in the middle. The CDR3 contains 16 residues. From germline, CDR1 is SGHTA and CDR2 FQGNSA. Here the CDR3 reads CASSPMTGRLSYEQYF. CDR3 DNA: TGTGCCAGCAGCCCGATGACAGGGAGGCTTTCCTACGAGCAGTACTTC.

This chain's CDR3 is CASIGPPGELFF. CDR3 in DNA: TGTGCCAGCATAGGGCCCCCCGGGGAGCTGTTTTTT. The J gene is TRBJ2-2, the V gene TRBV27; D gene unclear. V lost 7 bases to trimming and J lost 6 bases, with 9 bases between them. The CDR3 is 12 amino acids. Germline V lookup: CDR1 MNHEY, CDR2 SMNVEV (reference sequence).

This chain uses TRBV29-1 with TRBJ2-1, with 9 bases matching TRBD2. With V trimmed by 0 bases and J by 7 bases, 7 bases remained unmatched. From germline, CDR1 is SQVTM and CDR2 ANQGSEA. This CDR3 region has 15 residues. The CDR3 region has the DNA TGCAGCGTTGAAGATGGCGGGAGGGCCGGGAATGAGCAGTTCTTC. Its protein product is CSVEDGGRAGNEQFF.

The rearrangement joins TRBV7-3 to TRBJ2-2; the D is unclear. V lost 4 bases, J lost 6 bases, and 9 bases lay in between. The germline CDR1 and CDR2 sequences are SGHTA and FQGTGA. CDR3 length equals 13 residues. The CDR3 DNA is TGTGCCAGCAGCTCCACAGTCCCCGGGGAGCTGTTTTTT. Translating gives CASSSTVPGELFF. The variable domain in full, completed from reference TRBV7-3 and TRBJ2-2, reads GAGVSQTPSNKVTEKGKYVELRCDPISGHTALYWYRQSLGQGPEFLIYFQGTGAADDSGLPNDRFFAVRPEGSVSTLKIQRTERGDSAVYLCASSSTVPGELFFGEGSRLTVL.

The chain couples TRBV7-2 to TRBJ1-2; a possible D gene is TRBD1 (6 bases). Germline loops: CDR1 SGHTA, CDR2 FQGNSA. CDR3 length equals 11 residues. The ends were cut back, 8 bases at V and 6 bases at J, with 10 bases in the middle. CDR3 DNA sequence: TGTGCCAGCGAAGGGGGGGATGGCTACACCTTC. Amino acid sequence: CASEGGDGYTF.

This clone was recorded only once. DNA of the CDR3: TGTGCCAGTAGGAGTGGGAGTGGTGTGAAGTATTTT. It codes for CASRSGSGVKYF. This chain uses TRBV19 with TRBJ2-3, with a tentative D call TRBD2 (5 bases). CDR3 size: 12 residues. CDR1 is LNHDA, CDR2 SQIVND, per germline (reference sequence). V was shortened by 6 bases and J by 13 bases, with 17 bases between the two germline ends.

The rearrangement links TRBV2 to TRBJ1-1, with unresolved D. The germline V and J ends were trimmed by 3 bases and 6 bases, with 14 bases remaining between them. CDR3 length equals 14 residues. CDR1 is SNHLY, CDR2 FYNNEI, per germline. CDR3 region: CASSEIIGSSEAFF. The CDR3 bases are TGTGCCAGCAGTGAGATTATTGGGTCCTCTGAAGCTTTCTTT.

This clone came up once. The gene calls are TRBV27 and TRBJ2-7; tentative D call: TRBD1 (6 bases). This CDR3 comprises 15 residues. The V gene lost 6 bases and the J gene lost 1 base, with 16 bases spanning the gap. The germline CDR1 and CDR2 sequences are MNHEY and SMNVEV (reference sequence). CDR3 nucleotide sequence: TGTGCCAGCAGCCACGGGACACCGGCGTCCTACGAGCAGTACTTC. It yields the protein CASSHGTPASYEQYF.

This clone was picked up a small number of times. The V and J genes are TRBV4-1 and TRBJ2-3; 8 bases are a match to TRBD1. CDR3 length: 16 residues. With 4 bases clipped from V and 3 bases from J, the junction kept 9 bases outside the gene matches. Germline-derived CDR1 and CDR2 are MGHRA and YSYEKL. CDR3 coding DNA: TGCGCCAGCAGCCTGGTGCCGGACAGGGTTACAGATACGCAGTATTTT. Its translation is CASSLVPDRVTDTQYF.

The chain combines TRBV27 with TRBJ1-2, with 12 bases matching TRBD1. J was trimmed by 5 bases and V by 3 bases; bases with no gene match: 4. The CDR3 runs 15 residues. Germline V gene data show CDR1 as MNHEY and CDR2 as SMNVEV (reference sequence). The CDR3 reads CASSFGTGGRYGYTF. The CDR3 DNA sequence: TGTGCCAGCAGTTTTGGGACAGGGGGCAGGTATGGCTACACCTTC.

To note about this clone: The sample has other DNA sequences that encode this CDR3 too. The rearrangement links TRBV19 to TRBJ2-2; D remains unclear. Trimming took off 6 bases at V and 1 base at J, with 9 bases between the two ends. This CDR3 comprises 14 residues. Germline V lookup: CDR1 LNHDA, CDR2 SQIVND (reference sequence). CDR3 in DNA: TGTGCCAGTAGGTGGTCTTTGAACACCGGGGAGCTGTTTTTT. This gives the protein CASRWSLNTGELFF. Based on the CDR3 plus reference TRBV19 and TRBJ2-2, the full variable domain is DGGITQSPKYLFRKEGQNVTLSCEQNLNHDAMYWYRQDPGQGLRLIYYSQIVNDFQKGDIAEGYSVSREKKESFPLTVTSAQKNPTAFYLCASRWSLNTGELFFGEGSRLTVL.

The chain couples TRBV13 to TRBJ1-1, with TRBD1 matching over 9 bases. Germline-derived CDR1 and CDR2 are PRHDT and FYEKMQ (reference sequence). Trimming cost V 5 bases and J 5 bases; bases outside gene matches: 3. This CDR3 has 13 amino acids. In nucleotides, the CDR3 is TGTGCCAGCAGCCACGACAGGGGGACTGAAGCTTTCTTT. Translation gives CASSHDRGTEAFF.

The CDR3 DNA follows: TGCGCCAGCAGCTTGGACAGTGGAAACACCATATATTTT. The encoded protein is CASSLDSGNTIYF. The chain joins TRBV5-1 to TRBJ1-3, with no clear D. Between the trimmed V and J ends, which lost 0 bases and 3 bases, there was a span of 4 bases. CDR3 length equals 13 residues. CDR1 and CDR2 (germline): SGHRS, YFSETQ.

The genes are TRBV7-9 and TRBJ1-1; a weak D match, TRBD1 (5 bases). The CDR3 has 15 residues. Germline lookup yields CDR1 SEHNR and CDR2 FQNEAQ (reference sequence). The germline V and J ends were trimmed by 5 bases and 1 base, with 14 bases remaining between them. In DNA, the CDR3 is TGTGCCAGCAGCCCCCTCCAGGGAGCGAACACTGAAGCTTTCTTT. Translated: CASSPLQGANTEAFF.